A single sample is the source of the 27 T cell receptor beta chains below, sequenced in a study of identical twins. Using its own MiXCR run on the 5' RACE reads, TCRdb lists one record per CDR3 protein. The sample lists around 280,000 distinct CDR3 sequences, less than 9% occurring once. These same data were also listed under a study on yellow fever vaccine responses in identical twins.

Sequencing was carried out using memory (CD45RO+) T cells sorted from blood. The receptor set was obtained from a woman under 30 in good health.

The chain is built from TRBV29-1 and TRBJ2-3, with D possibly being TRBD2 (5 bases). V was pared by 6 bases and J by 0 bases, with 16 bases between. The CDR3 is 15 amino acids. Germline CDR1 and CDR2: SQVTM and ANQGSEA. This CDR3 is CSVCTSVSSTDTQYF. CDR3 DNA sequence: TGCAGCGTCTGTACTAGTGTTTCTAGCACAGATACGCAGTATTTT.

The chain combines TRBV20-1 with TRBJ2-1; 11 bases map to TRBD1. The CDR3 extends over 16 amino acids. With V trimmed by 0 bases and J by 7 bases, 8 bases remained unmatched. Germline V gene sequence: CDR1 DFQATT, CDR2 SNEGSKA (reference sequence). The CDR3 loop reads CSARDPDRGLRNEQFF. In nucleotides, the CDR3 is TGCAGTGCTAGAGACCCGGACAGGGGGCTCCGGAATGAGCAGTTCTTC.

The CDR3 here is CASSQARVGERAFF. In DNA form, the CDR3 reads TGTGCCAGCAGCCAAGCCAGAGTTGGGGAACGAGCTTTCTTT. The chain is built from TRBV14 and TRBJ1-1; unclear D gene. The germline gives CDR1 SGHDN, CDR2 FVKESK. The CDR3 loop spans 14 amino acids. The germline V and J ends were trimmed by 1 base and 10 bases, with 16 bases remaining between them.

This clonotype has a handful of counts. The chain is built from TRBV27 and TRBJ1-1; perhaps TRBD1 as D (5 bases). CDR1 is MNHEY and CDR2 is SMNVEV in the germline V gene (reference sequence). This CDR3 comprises 13 residues. The V gene lost 5 bases and the J gene lost 10 bases, with 17 bases spanning the gap. The CDR3 DNA follows: TGTGCCAGCAGTCAAAAGCCCCAGGGAGGAGCTTTCTTT. This gives the protein CASSQKPQGGAFF.

In its sample, this clonotype was seen many times. The chain carries TRBV6-1 and TRBJ1-3; D might be TRBD1 (5 bases). The CDR3 has 14 residues. Trimming shortened V by 5 bases and J by 1 base, and 9 bases separated the two germline ends. From germline, CDR1 is MNHNS and CDR2 SASEGT. The CDR3, as DNA: TGTGCCAGCAGTAAGACAGAATCTGGAAACACCATATATTTT. The encoded protein is CASSKTESGNTIYF.

The CDR3 DNA is TGTGCCAGCAGTCAAGGACTAGCGGGCCGCCAAGAGACCCAGTACTTC. It is translated as CASSQGLAGRQETQYF. This chain joins TRBV28 and TRBJ2-5; 11 nucleotides agree with TRBD2. The germline CDR1 and CDR2 sequences are MDHEN and SYDVKM. V dropped 5 bases and J dropped 1; count of bases not matched to a gene: 6. The CDR3 sequence is 16 residues long.

The genes are TRBV5-5 and TRBJ2-5; no clear D gene. With 4 bases removed from V and 3 bases from J, the gap between germline ends came to 16 bases. Germline V gene lookup returns CDR1 SGHKS and CDR2 YYEKEE (reference sequence). This CDR3 region has 15 residues. As DNA, the CDR3 is TGTGCCAGCAGCGCCGGACGAAACCGCGAAGAGACCCAGTACTTC. Its translation: CASSAGRNREETQYF. The whole variable domain, remainder taken from reference TRBV5-5 and TRBJ2-5, is DAGVTQSPTHLIKTRGQQVTLRCSPISGHKSVSWYQQVLGQGPQFIFQYYEKEERGRGNFPDRFSARQFPNYSSELNVNALLLGDSALYLCASSAGRNREETQYFGPGTRLLVL.

The CDR3 bases are TGCGCCAGCAGCCGCGTACGCGGGGGGCGGAACGGGGAGCTGTTTTTT. Residues: CASSRVRGGRNGELFF. The chain couples TRBV4-1 to TRBJ2-2, with 8 bases fitting TRBD2. This CDR3 comprises 16 residues. With V trimmed by 4 bases and J by 7 bases, 11 bases remained unmatched. The germline gives CDR1 MGHRA, CDR2 YSYEKL.

This clonotype showed up many times. The V gene is TRBV15, the J gene TRBJ2-7; possible D gene TRBD1, 5 bases. Trimming removed 8 bases from V and 0 bases from J, with 11 bases in between. Germline loops: CDR1 LNHNV, CDR2 YYDKDF (reference sequence). The CDR3 contains 13 residues. CDR3 in DNA: TGTGCCACCCAGGGATTAAGCTCCTACGAGCAGTACTTC. Translation: CATQGLSSYEQYF.

This clonotype was observed a few times. The rearrangement joins TRBV1 to TRBJ2-5; the table gives TRBD1 as D, unverified against the DNA. TRBV1 is reported as a pseudogene. The CDR3 consists of 15 residues. CDR3 region: CTSKSGGGYQETQYF. DNA of the CDR3: TGCACCAGCAAGTCAGGGGGGGGGTACCAAGAGACCCAGTACTTC.

This clonotype was detected many times. The chain employs TRBV27 and TRBJ1-5, with 7 bases lining up with TRBD1. This CDR3 contains 15 residues. V shed 2 bases, J shed 3 bases, and the junction held 4 bases outside the gene matches. Germline lookup yields CDR1 MNHEY and CDR2 SMNVEV (reference sequence). CDR3 sequence: CASSLVGQLNQPQHF. As DNA, the CDR3 is TGTGCCAGCAGTTTAGTGGGACAGCTCAATCAGCCCCAGCATTTT.

This clonotype has only a few counts. CDR3: CAIKSVEGYTF. The CDR3 coding sequence is TGTGCCATCAAATCAGTTGAAGGCTACACCTTC. V gene TRBV10-3 combines with J gene TRBJ1-2; D not certain. The CDR3 consists of 11 residues. V was cut by 7 bases and J by 8 bases, with 11 bases left in between. Per germline, CDR1 ENHRY and CDR2 SYGVKD.

This clonotype was found many times. J is TRBJ1-1 and V is TRBV20-1, with D uncertain. The germline V and J ends were trimmed by 3 bases and 7 bases, with 12 bases remaining between them. CDR1 DFQATT and CDR2 SNEGSKA come from the germline V gene (reference sequence). The CDR3 runs 12 residues. DNA of the CDR3: TGCAGTGCTAGTATGTCGGCGATTGAAGCTTTCTTT. Its protein is CSASMSAIEAFF.

In its sample, this clonotype was seen many times. The chain recombines TRBV6-1 with TRBJ2-3; 10 bases fit TRBD2. The trim removed 8 bases at V and 0 bases at J, leaving 5 bases unmatched. CDR1 is MNHNS and CDR2 is SASEGT in the germline V gene. This CDR3 has 15 amino acids. DNA of the CDR3: TGTGCCAGCGGTAAAGCGGGGGGGAGCACAGATACGCAGTATTTT. Protein sequence: CASGKAGGSTDTQYF.

This chain connects TRBV2 to TRBJ2-7, with D tentatively TRBD2 (6 bases). This CDR3 comprises 13 residues. Per the germline V gene, CDR1 is SNHLY and CDR2 is FYNNEI. The V gene lost 6 bases and the J gene lost 6 bases, with 15 bases spanning the gap. This CDR3 is CASSVGSRPEQYF. Here the CDR3 DNA reads TGTGCCAGCAGCGTCGGGAGTCGCCCCGAGCAGTACTTC.

The rearrangement joins TRBV11-2 to TRBJ2-7; 9 bases are a match to TRBD1. The V and J ends lost 5 bases and 3 bases, in that order; junction bases with no gene match: 17. There are 18 residues in the CDR3. Germline lookup yields CDR1 SGHAT and CDR2 FQNNGV. The CDR3 loop is CASSPVDYPTGGNYEQYV. Written as DNA, the CDR3 is TGTGCCAGCAGCCCCGTAGATTACCCGACAGGGGGAAACTACGAGCAGTACGTC.

The chain carries TRBV6-2 or TRBV6-3 and TRBJ1-2; 7 nucleotides match TRBD1. Germline values: CDR1 MNHEY, CDR2 SVGEGT. The junction had 13 bases not matched to a gene; V was cut back by 8 bases and J by 4 bases. This CDR3 is 15 amino acids long. This CDR3 reads CASHGADRRAYGYTF. The CDR3 region has the DNA TGTGCCAGCCACGGGGCGGACAGGCGAGCCTATGGCTACACCTTC.

This clonotype was found a few times. This chain joins TRBV20-1 and TRBJ2-3, with unresolved D. The V end was cut by 5 bases, the J end by 4 bases, with 10 bases between. The CDR3 has 12 amino acids. CDR1 DFQATT and CDR2 SNEGSKA come from the germline V gene (reference sequence). Written as DNA, the CDR3 is TGCAGTGCTGGAAAGGTAGCAGATACGCAGTATTTT. It yields the protein CSAGKVADTQYF.

This clonotype has at least ten counts. The rearrangement joins TRBV12-3 or TRBV12-4 to TRBJ2-3; D gene ambiguous. The length of the CDR3 is 12 residues. V shed 5 bases and J shed 1 base, with 4 bases lying between them. The CDR3 coding sequence is TGTGCCAGCAGTCATCGCACAGATACGCAGTATTTT. This encodes CASSHRTDTQYF.

The chain combines TRBV7-7 with TRBJ2-7, with D perhaps given as TRBD1 or TRBD2 (5 bases each). There are 15 residues in the CDR3. With 4 bases removed from V and 1 base from J, the gap between germline ends came to 14 bases. CDR1 and CDR2 (germline): SSHAT, FNYEAQ (reference sequence). The CDR3 sequence is CASSSGSADSYEQYV. The CDR3 nucleotides read TGTGCCAGCAGCTCAGGGTCAGCGGATTCCTACGAGCAGTACGTC.

This clonotype was picked up many times. This chain joins TRBV7-9 and TRBJ1-1, with D unresolved. The CDR3 totals 14 residues. Trimming took 5 bases from V and 1 from J, leaving 11 bases between them. Germline CDR1 is SEHNR and CDR2 is FQNEAQ (reference sequence). The CDR3 nucleotides are TGTGCCAGCAGCCCACTTAGGTCGAACACTGAAGCTTTCTTT. Translation gives CASSPLRSNTEAFF.

The chain uses TRBV27 and TRBJ2-5; D not resolved. The CDR3 covers 15 residues. Germline-derived CDR1 and CDR2 are MNHEY and SMNVEV (reference sequence). Trimming pared 2 bases from V and 1 base from J, leaving 11 bases between. CDR3 residues: CASSLGGVGQETQYF. CDR3 bases: TGTGCCAGCAGTTTAGGTGGGGTGGGCCAAGAGACCCAGTACTTC.

This clonotype was detected only a few times. The genes are TRBV18 and TRBJ1-2; D is possibly TRBD1 (6 bases). Looked up from germline, CDR1 is KGHSH and CDR2 is LQKENI. There are 16 residues in the CDR3. Deletions cut 3 bases from V and 4 bases from J, with 18 bases between. The CDR3 reads CASSPQQGTYSYGYTF. CDR3 sequence (DNA): TGTGCCAGCTCACCCCAACAGGGAACTTATAGCTATGGCTACACCTTC. The whole variable domain, filled in from reference TRBV18 and TRBJ1-2, reads NAGVMQNPRHLVRRRGQEARLRCSPMKGHSHVYWYRQLPEEGLKFMVYLQKENIIDESGMPKERFSAEFPKEGPSILRIQQVVRGDSAAYFCASSPQQGTYSYGYTFGSGTRLTVV.

This clonotype was seen a handful of times. This rearrangement joins TRBV20-1 to TRBJ2-4; 8 nucleotides align to TRBD2. V shed 2 bases, J shed 0 bases, and the junction held 9 bases outside the gene matches. CDR1 is DFQATT, CDR2 SNEGSKA, per germline (reference sequence). The CDR3 sequence is 17 residues long. CDR3 sequence reads: CSARQAGARVAKNIQYF. DNA of the CDR3: TGCAGTGCTAGACAAGCGGGGGCCCGGGTAGCCAAAAACATTCAGTACTTC.

The J gene is TRBJ1-2, the V gene TRBV15; D uncertain. Germline CDR1 is LNHNV and CDR2 is YYDKDF (reference sequence). V was shortened by 0 bases and J by 5 bases, with 13 bases between the two germline ends. This CDR3 comprises 15 residues. Written as DNA, the CDR3 is TGTGCCACCAGCAGAGATGGTCTCCGGTATTATGGCTACACCTTC. The encoded protein is CATSRDGLRYYGYTF. The full variable domain, completed using reference TRBV15 and TRBJ1-2, is DAMVIQNPRYQVTQFGKPVTLSCSQTLNHNVMYWYQQKSSQAPKLLFHYYDKDFNNEADTPDNFQSRRPNTSFCFLDIRSPGLGDTAMYLCATSRDGLRYYGYTFGSGTRLTVV.

The rearrangement uses TRBV10-3 and TRBJ2-7, with TRBD1 matching over 7 bases. The germline V gene encodes CDR1 ENHRY and CDR2 SYGVKD. Losses at the gene ends were 0 bases for V and 0 bases for J; bases not matched to a gene: 2. The length of the CDR3 is 15 residues. The CDR3 bases are TGTGCCATCAGTGAGTCGGACAGGTCCTCCTACGAGCAGTACTTC. As protein: CAISESDRSSYEQYF.

The rearrangement joins TRBV28 to TRBJ2-5; tentative D call: TRBD2 (6 bases). CDR1 and CDR2 from the germline V gene are MDHEN and SYDVKM. The CDR3 has 13 amino acids. With 4 bases removed from V and 1 base from J, the gap between germline ends came to 7 bases. CDR3 sequence (DNA): TGTGCCAGCAGTTGGGGACTCCAAGAGACCCAGTACTTC. Translation gives CASSWGLQETQYF.